The entry that follows covers one T cell receptor beta chain sequence. Its antigen is unidentified. V was trimmed by 6 bases and J by 5 bases, leaving 0 bases between them. Germline V gene sequence: CDR1 SGHRS, CDR2 YFSETQ. The CDR3 extends over 9 amino acids. The protocol was immunoSEQ multiplex PCR, while the TCRdb copy is restricted to in-frame clones and leaves out a portion. This sample has around 100,000 clones, with roughly 90% found just once. The sample is drawn from a study of T cell responses to AZD1222 COVID-19 vaccine. Study-wide context: Pooling of second doses given at about 4 or about 12 weeks was done.

Study-level points and caveats: Females outnumbered males among donors, who were mostly white British; clonal diversity was possibly underestimated. Spike-wide vaccine-associated CD4 TCRs dominated at 160-218 and 743-854.

The origin of this receptor is an adult in good health. The sequences come from peripheral blood, collected on day 0 of AZD1222 vaccination. The V call is TRBV5-1, the J call TRBJ1-5; unclear D gene. DNA for the CDR3: TGCGCCAGCAATCAGCCCCAGCATTTT. Its protein product is CASNQPQHF.